The 10 T cell receptor beta chains reported below all come from one sample, sequenced in a study of cytomegalovirus exposure and HLA in healthy donors. This PCR relied on a set of 60 Vbeta primers and 13 Jbeta primers. TCRdb's copy holds only in-frame clones and misses some; the assay was immunoSEQ multiplex PCR. The sample lists around 120,000 clones; 75% to 85% were seen once. Sequenced input: PBMCs. The source is a man aged 50-60 years in good health and CMV-seronegative.

The J gene is TRBJ2-5, the V gene TRBV7-9, with a tentative D call TRBD1 (5 bases). Trimming cost V 4 bases and J 5 bases, with 8 bases left between them. Germline assignment: CDR1 SEHNR and CDR2 FQNEAQ (reference sequence). CDR3 length: 12 amino acids. The CDR3 region has the DNA TGTGCCAGCAGCTCTAGGGGTGAGACCCAGTACTTC. The encoded protein is CASSSRGETQYF.

The V call is TRBV6-1, the J call TRBJ1-5; no firm D call. V lost 0 bases to trimming and J lost 6 bases, with 18 bases between them. There are 17 residues in the CDR3. Germline CDR1 reads MNHNS; CDR2 reads SASEGT. CDR3 coding DNA: TGTGCCAGCAGTGAAGCAACGGTCACCCGGGGTGCTCAGCCCCAGCATTTT. Translation: CASSEATVTRGAQPQHF.

The V gene is TRBV30, the J gene TRBJ2-3; D ambiguous. V was shortened by 0 bases and J by 6 bases, with 7 bases between the two germline ends. The germline gives CDR1 GTSNPN, CDR2 SVGIG (reference sequence). CDR3 length equals 12 residues. The CDR3 protein is CAWSVFMDTQYF. As DNA, the CDR3 is TGTGCCTGGAGTGTATTTATGGATACGCAGTATTTT.

The chain combines TRBV14 with TRBJ2-7; no definite D call. Germline V gene data show CDR1 as SGHDN and CDR2 as FVKESK. With 5 bases removed from V and 1 base from J, the gap between germline ends came to 3 bases. This CDR3 has 11 residues. The CDR3 coding sequence is TGTGCCAGCAGCTCTTCCTACGAGCAGTACTTC. Amino acids: CASSSSYEQYF. Using reference TRBV14 and TRBJ2-7 for the parts outside the CDR3, the full variable domain is EAGVTQFPSHSVIEKGQTVTLRCDPISGHDNLYWYRRVMGKEIKFLLHFVKESKQDESGMPNNRFLAERTGGTYSTLKVQPAELEDSGVYFCASSSSYEQYFGPGTRLTVT.

The rearrangement links TRBV5-1 to TRBJ2-3; D is perhaps TRBD2 (7 bases). In germline, CDR1 is SGHRS, CDR2 YFSETQ. The V end lost 8 bases, the J end lost 2 bases, and 18 bases lay between the germline ends. The CDR3 runs 15 residues. CDR3 in amino acids: CASLPPGGHTDTQYF. CDR3 in DNA: TGCGCCAGTCTCCCCCCGGGGGGACACACAGATACGCAGTATTTT.

The chain uses TRBV2 and TRBJ2-7; 7 bases map to TRBD2. The CDR3 totals 15 residues. Unmatched junction bases numbered 12, after V lost 4 bases and J lost 6 bases. The germline V gene has CDR1 SNHLY and CDR2 FYNNEI. CDR3 in amino acids: CASSVAGVGNSEQYF. The CDR3 DNA is TGTGCCAGCAGTGTTGCGGGGGTAGGTAATAGCGAGCAGTACTTC.

The CDR3, as DNA: TGCGCCAGCACCAACGGACAGCTTAAGAACACTGAAGCTTTCTTT. Its translation: CASTNGQLKNTEAFF. The chain carries TRBV5-1 and TRBJ1-1, with a weak D call TRBD1 (6 bases). Trimming cost V 6 bases and J 1 base, with 16 bases left between them. Germline V gene sequence: CDR1 SGHRS, CDR2 YFSETQ. The CDR3 length is 15 residues.

The gene calls are TRBV9 and TRBJ2-1; the D gene is possibly TRBD2 (6 bases). This CDR3 is built from 13 residues. From germline, CDR1 is SGDLS and CDR2 YYNGEE. The V and J ends lost 9 bases and 5 bases respectively, with 15 bases between them. CDR3 residues: CATAGTLDNEQFF. CDR3 DNA sequence: TGTGCCACCGCGGGAACTCTCGACAATGAGCAGTTCTTC.

The gene calls are TRBV2 and TRBJ2-1; perhaps TRBD2 as D (6 bases). V lost 1 base, J lost 8 bases, and 12 bases lay in between. Germline assignment: CDR1 SNHLY and CDR2 FYNNEI. The length of the CDR3 is 14 residues. Here the CDR3 DNA reads TGTGCCAGCAGTGAAGGGGGCGGGGTCTATGAGCAGTTCTTC. As protein: CASSEGGGVYEQFF.

Comments on this clone: One end of the junction fails to match germline, which may point to a read error. The chain has TRBV30 and TRBJ2-7; a weak D match, TRBD1 (5 bases). The CDR3 has 13 amino acids. Germline CDR1 is GTSNPN and CDR2 is SVGIG (reference sequence). DNA for the CDR3: TGTGCCTGGAGTGTAGGGGATTCCTACGAGCATTACTTC. It specifies CAWSVGDSYEHYF.